The source of this TCR beta chain is a study of blood T cell repertoires in COVID-19. Overall study: Collection of acute and convalescent COVID-19 samples took place in the United States, Italy and Spain.

Using immunoSEQ multiplex PCR, the repertoire was profiled, and TCRdb retains in-frame clones only, with some absent. The sample lists 180,000 or so clones; about 83% were seen once. Between the trimmed V and J ends, which lost 1 base and 1 base, there was a span of 7 bases. This CDR3 region has 14 residues. Germline CDR1 reads SEHNR; CDR2 reads FQNEAQ (reference sequence). This TCR came from a man in his forties or fifties who had recovered from COVID-19. The V call is TRBV7-9, the J call TRBJ1-1; a weak D match, TRBD1 (5 bases). The specimen was peripheral blood. This CDR3 reads CASSLGQTNTEAFF. The DNA for the CDR3 is TGTGCCAGCAGCTTAGGACAGACGAACACTGAAGCTTTCTTT. Using reference TRBV7-9 and TRBJ1-1 for the parts outside the CDR3, the full variable domain is DTGVSQNPRHKITKRGQNVTFRCDPISEHNRLYWYRQTLGQGPEFLTYFQNEAQLEKSRLLSDRFSAERPKGSFSTLEIQRTEQGDSAMYLCASSLGQTNTEAFFGQGTRLTVV.